The clone carrying this TCR beta chain was seen a handful of times. Antigen specificity is unknown. These data belong to a study of identical twins. The study's findings and limits: Insertions were fewer in abundant cord blood beta clonotypes, whereas memory repertoires showed none of this pattern. It was out-of-frame TCR alpha sharing in monozygotic twins that models underestimated.

The authors used template switching to add a universal primer site and gave cDNA unique molecular identifiers. TCRdb reanalysed the 5' RACE reads using MiXCR and keeps one entry per CDR3 protein. The data contain 1,800,000 or so distinct CDR3 sequences, more than 30% of them singletons. This CDR3 is built from 13 residues. The ends were cut back, 9 bases at V and 2 bases at J, with 13 bases in the middle. Germline V CDR1 and CDR2: SNHLY, FYNNEI. This chain links TRBV2 with TRBJ1-2; D may be TRBD1 (5 bases). The origin of this receptor is a newborn girl in good health. The specimen sequenced was cord blood. The CDR3 loop is CASPGTVNYGYTF. CDR3 coding DNA: TGTGCCAGTCCCGGGACGGTGAACTATGGCTACACCTTC.